This TCR beta chain was identified in a study of blood T cell repertoires in COVID-19. Germline V gene lookup returns CDR1 MNHEY and CDR2 SVGAGI. This CDR3 contains 15 residues. V lost 6 bases, J lost 4 bases, and 4 bases stayed unmatched. Assay: immunoSEQ multiplex PCR; the TCRdb copy retains only in-frame clones and omits some. In the table there are roughly 80,000 clones, around four fifths of which are singletons. J is TRBJ2-1 and V is TRBV6-5; 12 bases are a match to TRBD2. This TCR derives from a human donor in a cohort sampled during active COVID-19. Sequencing was carried out using peripheral blood. The CDR3 DNA reads TGTGCCAGCAGCCCACTAGCGGGGGGATACAATGAGCAGTTCTTC. The encoded protein is CASSPLAGGYNEQFF.